This entry features one T cell receptor beta chain sequence. Its specificity is not known. Regarding treatment: approximately nine-day PBMC culture with coronavirus spike peptide pools or control peptides (ViraFEST assay). From the unexposed donor, CD4+ T cells were collected ahead of the COVID-19 pandemic (2011-2018). This specimen comes from a study of vaccination and CD4 T cells after COVID-19. On the study more broadly: Control cultures, each given a CEFX pool, an HIV-1 Nef pool, or no peptide, were included. Study results and caveats: Within the convalescent patients, spike mono-reactivity was found in 304 of 307 vaccine-specific clones.

The assay that was used to sequence DNA from cultured CD4+ T cells was the Oncomine TCR Beta short-read assay. TCRdb reanalysed the PCR reads using MiXCR and keeps one entry per CDR3 protein. The table records fewer than 5,000 distinct CDR3 sequences, around two thirds of them present only once. The CDR3 has 15 amino acids. V was trimmed by 1 base and J by 4 bases, leaving 13 bases between them. CDR1 is SGHTA, CDR2 FQGNSA, per germline. This rearrangement joins TRBV7-2 to TRBJ2-5; D perhaps matches TRBD2 (5 bases). Sequencing was performed on CD4+ T cells from blood, cultured in vitro. This receptor was obtained from a human donor in good health. DNA of the CDR3: TGTGCCAGCAGCTTAGTCGCCGGGAACGGAGAGACCCAGTACTTC. It specifies CASSLVAGNGETQYF. Looking up the rest from reference TRBV7-2 and TRBJ2-5 gives the full variable domain: GAGVSQSPSNKVTEKGKDVELRCDPISGHTALYWYRQSLGQGLEFLIYFQGNSAPDKSGLPSDRFSAERTGGSVSTLTIQRTQQEDSAVYLCASSLVAGNGETQYFGPGTRLLVL.